This T cell receptor beta chain was sequenced during a study of shared clonotypes between healthy human individuals. Study results and caveats: Clonotypes not shared had lower generation probabilities than those common to all four donors.

Data came from immunoSEQ multiplex PCR; TCRdb stores just in-frame clones and leaves some out. Counted here are about 1.5 million clones, 95% to 99% occurring once; the ten biggest clones make up 0.4% to 0.45%. With regard to this clone: Its target is unknown.

Germline V lookup: CDR1 MGHDK, CDR2 SYGVNS. The CDR3 has 11 residues. V was clipped by 8 bases and J by 10 bases, with 12 bases between them. The sequencing sample was made of naive CD4+ T cells sorted from blood. Noted subset: CD45RA+ positively selected. This chain connects TRBV25-1 to TRBJ2-1; D unclear. The TCR originated in a man aged 25 to 40 in good health. The CDR3, as DNA: TGTGCCAGCGGATCGCAGATCGAGCAGTTCTTC. Encoded protein: CASGSQIEQFF.